This T cell receptor (beta chain) was sequenced for a study of CD8 T cells in Susac syndrome. Whole-study findings and limits: The authors acknowledged that the study's TCR sequencing and HLA analysis involved relatively few individuals.

TCR beta sequencing was performed on blood CD8+ and CD4+ T cells. As for this clonotype: Its antigen is as yet unknown.

Germline V lookup: CDR1 MNHEY, CDR2 SMNVEV (reference sequence). V shed 3 bases and J shed 6 bases, with 6 bases lying between them. This CDR3 spans 11 amino acids. When the RNA was reverse transcribed, random hexamers were used with an input of 0.5 to 1 ug. Multiplex immunoSEQ PCR targeted 54 Vbeta and 13 Jbeta TCR beta segments. MiXCR, run by TCRdb on the immunoSEQ multiplex PCR reads, gives a single entry per CDR3 protein. The sample gives under 200,000 distinct CDR3 sequences, just under 95% of which show up once; roughly 0.13% is in the top ten. This TCR was recovered from a human donor in good health. Sequencing was done on a sample of CD4+ T cells from PBMCs. The rearrangement links TRBV27 to TRBJ2-7; D possibly corresponds to TRBD1 (5 bases). DNA of the CDR3: TGTGCCAGCAGTTTCCAGGGCGAGCAGTACTTC. Protein: CASSFQGEQYF.